This T cell receptor (beta chain) comes out of a study of human T cells and chemical hapten exposure. V lost 3 bases and J 5 bases, leaving 18 bases between the germline ends. Germline V gene lookup returns CDR1 SGDLS and CDR2 YYNGEE. The CDR3 extends over 15 amino acids. One entry per CDR3 protein results from TCRdb running MiXCR on the RACE reads. Counted here are 130,000 or so distinct CDR3 sequences, about 11% occurring once; the ten biggest clones make up more than 2%. Stated time point: patch test 3, about 24 weeks after DPC sensitization. Treatment described: therapeutic diphenylcyclopropenone sensitization with weekly scalp DPC.

This material consisted of whole blood, taken in connection with sensitization to the hapten diphenylcyclopropenone (DPC). This TCR came from a woman aged 45-65 years with alopecia areata. Some clones in this sample may be carry-over from other donors' samples. The gene calls are TRBV9 and TRBJ2-7, with D possibly being TRBD2 (6 bases). CDR3 sequence (DNA): TGTGCCAGCAGCGGAGGTCGGGGGAGAGGGGACGAGCAGTACTTC. Protein product: CASSGGRGRGDEQYF.